Described below is a single TCR beta chain sequence and its context. Its target is unknown. These data are taken from a study of cytomegalovirus exposure and HLA in healthy donors. Broader study findings: Immune exposure data for these donors was limited to CMV serostatus. Within an earlier analysis, most TCR beta V segments proved productive either about 90% or about 30% of the time. The authors enumerated roughly 180 TCR beta chains as linked to cytomegalovirus.

The PCR contained 60 Vbeta and 13 Jbeta primers. Generated by immunoSEQ multiplex PCR, the TCRdb table keeps only in-frame clones and is missing some. This sample has around 140,000 clones, with roughly 79% found just once. CDR3 length equals 13 residues. The V and J ends lost 6 bases and 0 bases respectively, with 8 bases between them. Germline CDR1 is SEHNR and CDR2 is FQNEAQ (reference sequence). Whereas donors were nominally healthy upon sampling, unrecorded immune exposures were probable. The chain combines TRBV7-9 with TRBJ1-1; D remains unclear. The source material was PBMCs. The sequence derives from an older woman in good health and CMV-seropositive. The CDR3 DNA reads TGTGCCAGCAGTGATCAGATGAACACTGAAGCTTTCTTT. Its protein is CASSDQMNTEAFF. Drawing the rest from reference TRBV7-9 and TRBJ1-1, the complete variable domain is DTGVSQNPRHKITKRGQNVTFRCDPISEHNRLYWYRQTLGQGPEFLTYFQNEAQLEKSRLLSDRFSAERPKGSFSTLEIQRTEQGDSAMYLCASSDQMNTEAFFGQGTRLTVV.